The sequence of this T cell receptor (beta chain) was determined in a study of T cell responses to AZD1222 COVID-19 vaccine. Study-wide points: Females outnumbered males among donors, who were mostly white British; clonal diversity was possibly underestimated.

CDR1 is LNHNV and CDR2 is YYDKDF in the germline V gene (reference sequence). Trimming left V 6 bases short and J 5 bases short, with 14 bases between. The CDR3 covers 14 residues. On this clone itself: Its specificity is not known.

Using immunoSEQ multiplex PCR, the repertoire was profiled, and TCRdb retains in-frame clones only, with some absent. The repertoire holds nearly 55,000 clones, with about 90% as singletons. Sequenced material: peripheral blood, taken 28 days after the second AZD1222 dose. The chain has TRBV15 and TRBJ2-1; possibly TRBD1 for D (5 bases). The TCR was taken from an adult who received the AZD1222 COVID-19 vaccine. The CDR3 here is CATSNRGAHNEQFF. The CDR3 DNA reads as TGTGCCACCAGTAATAGGGGTGCCCACAATGAGCAGTTCTTC.